This is a list of T cell receptor beta chains from one sample in a study of cytomegalovirus exposure and HLA in healthy donors. Clones were sequenced by immunoSEQ multiplex PCR, and TCRdb holds only the in-frame ones, with some missing. The sample contains over 100,000 clones, approximately 81% of which appear only once. Sequenced: PBMCs. These receptors all stem from a male donor in good health and CMV-seronegative. Each CDR3 is given with its conserved first and last residue. The order of the fields is CDR3 length, J gene, clone size, V gene, D gene, CDR3 DNA, CDR3 protein. D genes are given only for firm matches. Rows give clone size only sometimes, using once, few, many, or a class for an expanded clone.

>14|TRBJ2-2|NA|TRBV18|TRBD1
TGTGCCAGCTCACCAAAGAGGGGGCGAGGGGAGCTGTTTTTT
CASSPKRGRGELFF
>15|TRBJ1-2|NA|TRBV28|NA
TGTGCCAGCAGCTTCATAGGGGGGGGCGCGGAGGGCTACACCTTC
CASSFIGGGAEGYTF
>14|TRBJ1-2|NA|TRBV2|NA
TGTGCCAGCAGTGAAGCGGCCAGGGACTATGGCTACACCTTC
CASSEAARDYGYTF
>14|TRBJ1-5|NA|TRBV28|NA
TGTGCCACCAGGGACGGGATAGCAAATCAGCCCCAGCATTTT
CATRDGIANQPQHF
>12|TRBJ2-7|NA|TRBV5-4|NA
TGTGCCAGCAGCTTGGGTGGAGGCGAGCAGTACTTC
CASSLGGGEQYF
>15|TRBJ2-7|few|TRBV4-3|TRBD2
TGCGCCAGCAGCCAAGGACTAGCGGGAGGCTACGAGCAGTACTTC
CASSQGLAGGYEQYF
>16|TRBJ1-1|NA|TRBV5-1|TRBD1
TGCGCCAGCAGCTTGGGGACAGGGGGCTTCGGAACTGAAGCTTTCTTT
CASSLGTGGFGTEAFF
>16|TRBJ2-5|NA|TRBV5-1|TRBD1
TGCGCCAGCAGCCCCTTCGGACAGGGTGGCCAAGAGACCCAGTACTTC
CASSPFGQGGQETQYF
>14|TRBJ2-7|NA|TRBV7-2|NA
TGTGCCAGCAGCTTAACCCGGAGCTCCTACGAGCAGTACTTC
CASSLTRSSYEQYF
>17|TRBJ2-7|NA|TRBV5-5|TRBD1
TGTGCCAGCAGCTATACAGGGGACAGGAGTGCTTTAGGGGAGCAGTACTTC
CASSYTGDRSALGEQYF